This TCR beta chain is from a study of early T cells in non-severe SARS-CoV-2 infection. Individual cDNA molecules were tagged with unique molecular identifiers, the study reported. TCRdb re-derived calls from the 5' RACE reads in MiXCR, one entry per CDR3 protein. The sample includes tens of thousands of distinct CDR3 sequences, 15% to 17% seen only once; the top ten take around 10%. This CDR3 is 19 amino acids long. The chain has TRBV21-1 and TRBJ2-5; TRBD2, the table's D call, was not compared with the DNA. TRBV21-1 is assigned pseudogene status. The source of this sequence is an adult who was a healthcare worker with PCR-confirmed SARS-CoV-2 infection or an uninfected control (not recorded which). The sample consisted of whole blood. The CDR3 loop reads CASSKFSGLSSGLNGTQYF. CDR3 DNA sequence: TGTGCCAGCAGCAAATTCTCGGGACTTTCGTCCGGATTAAATGGGACCCAGTACTTC.